Listed here are 26 T cell receptor beta chains from one sample, sequenced in a study of cytomegalovirus exposure and HLA in healthy donors. It was with 60 Vbeta and 13 Jbeta primers that the PCR ran. Profiling relied on immunoSEQ multiplex PCR, and the TCRdb table lists in-frame clones only, not all of them. The sample consists of about 130,000 clones, more than 65% of them appearing once. Sequenced: PBMCs. All receptors come from a woman between 35 and 50 years old in good health and CMV-seropositive.

This CDR3 is CASRAIDRGGSDTQYF. The CDR3 DNA is TGTGCCAGCAGGGCAATTGACAGGGGCGGCTCCGATACGCAGTATTTT. V usage is TRBV25-1 and J usage is TRBJ2-3; 8 nucleotides agree with TRBD1. The CDR3 sequence is 16 residues long. After removal of 6 bases from V and 6 bases from J, the junction contained 14 bases not matched to a gene. Germline lookup yields CDR1 MGHDK and CDR2 SYGVNS.

V usage is TRBV11-2 and J usage is TRBJ2-5, with D unclear. The germline gives CDR1 SGHAT, CDR2 FQNNGV. The CDR3 has 14 residues. V lost 1 base, J lost 0 bases, and 6 bases lay in between. CDR3 nucleotides: TGTGCCAGCAGCTTAGCCGCGTACCAAGAGACCCAGTACTTC. The encoded protein is CASSLAAYQETQYF.

There are many counts of this clone. The same CDR3 can be traced to other DNA sequences in this sample. In DNA form, the CDR3 reads TGCGCCAGCAGCCGACAGGGGCATCAGCCCCAGCATTTT. Translated, it gives CASSRQGHQPQHF. The chain joins TRBV4-1 to TRBJ1-5; the match to TRBD1 covers 8 bases. The CDR3 is made up of 13 amino acids. Germline trimming cut 4 bases from V and 5 bases from J; bases unmatched to any gene: 1. Germline V gives CDR1 MGHRA, CDR2 YSYEKL.

This clone appeared once. The chain employs TRBV27 and TRBJ2-7; D remains unclear. The length of the CDR3 is 13 residues. The germline V and J ends were trimmed by 6 bases and 3 bases, with 12 bases remaining between them. CDR1 is MNHEY and CDR2 is SMNVEV in the germline V gene (reference sequence). This chain's CDR3 is CASSRGPDYEQYF. In nucleotides, the CDR3 is TGTGCCAGCAGCCGTGGGCCCGACTACGAGCAGTACTTC.

For the CDR3, the DNA is TGTGCCAGCAGTTATCAATCTAGCAGCATGAACACTGAAGCTTTCTTT. Encoded protein: CASSYQSSSMNTEAFF. The V call is TRBV2, the J call TRBJ1-1; D unresolved. The V end lost 5 bases, the J end lost 0 bases, and 16 bases lay between the germline ends. The germline gives CDR1 SNHLY, CDR2 FYNNEI. The CDR3 spans 16 residues.

This clone turned up a few times. This sequence joins TRBV7-8 and TRBJ2-5; D gene unclear. The end of the DNA fits TRBJ2-7 better, so the J call may be wrong. The germline CDR1 and CDR2 sequences are SGHVS and FQNEAQ. This CDR3 is built from 14 residues. Written as DNA, the CDR3 is TGTGCCAGCAGCTTAGTCGGTCAGAGGTCCGAGCAGTACTTC. Protein product: CASSLVGQRSEQYF.

This clone was detected once. V is TRBV11-1 and J is TRBJ2-5, with TRBD2 as a possible D gene (6 bases). The J call may be mistaken, given a closer DNA end match to TRBJ2-7. The germline CDR1 and CDR2 sequences are SGHAT and FQDESV (reference sequence). This CDR3 comprises 16 residues. CDR3 nucleotide sequence: TGTGCCAGCAGCTCCAACCGTGGAGGGCCCGGCTACGAGCAGTACTTC. Translating it yields CASSSNRGGPGYEQYF.

The chain joins TRBV5-4 to TRBJ2-2; TRBD1 aligns across 8 bases. The CDR3 covers 16 residues. V shed 0 bases and J 5 bases; nucleotides not matched to a gene: 6. In germline, CDR1 is SGHNT, CDR2 YYREEE (reference sequence). CDR3 sequence: CASSLGARGLTGELFF. In nucleotides, the CDR3 is TGTGCCAGCAGCTTGGGTGCCAGGGGGCTAACCGGGGAGCTGTTTTTT.

The chain carries TRBV28 and TRBJ2-7; weak D call: TRBD1 (5 bases). Per germline, CDR1 MDHEN and CDR2 SYDVKM. Between the trimmed V and J ends, which lost 8 bases and 2 bases, there was a span of 19 bases. CDR3 length equals 15 residues. The CDR3 bases are TGTGCCAGCCTCCCCCCCGCAGGGCTCCCCTACGAGCAGTACTTC. Its protein is CASLPPAGLPYEQYF.

This clone came up a few times. The rearrangement uses TRBV5-1 and TRBJ2-1; possible D gene TRBD1, 6 bases. V dropped 0 bases and J dropped 0 bases, with 7 bases sitting between them. This CDR3 has 15 amino acids. Germline CDR1 and CDR2: SGHRS and YFSETQ. CDR3 sequence (DNA): TGCGCCAGCAGCTTGGGACAGGCCTCCTACAATGAGCAGTTCTTC. Amino acids: CASSLGQASYNEQFF.

The chain uses TRBV7-9 and TRBJ1-2, with D uncertain. V lost 3 bases to trimming and J lost 6 bases, with 20 bases between them. Per the germline V gene, CDR1 is SEHNR and CDR2 is FQNEAQ (reference sequence). The CDR3 spans 16 residues. CDR3 in amino acids: CASSLRRRRSKNGYTF. In nucleotides, the CDR3 is TGTGCCAGCAGCTTGAGGAGAAGGAGATCCAAGAATGGCTACACCTTC.

V usage is TRBV18 and J usage is TRBJ1-4; 8 bases fit TRBD1. The CDR3 is 15 amino acids. With V trimmed by 6 bases and J by 4 bases, 7 bases remained unmatched. Germline V gene data show CDR1 as KGHSH and CDR2 as LQKENI. The CDR3 sequence: CASSPGTGLNEKLFF. The CDR3 DNA reads TGTGCCAGCTCTCCCGGGACAGGCCTTAATGAAAAACTGTTTTTT.

This chain uses TRBV5-1 with TRBJ2-7; 7 nucleotides agree with TRBD2. After removal of 2 bases from V and 8 bases from J, the junction contained 10 bases not matched to a gene. Germline V gives CDR1 SGHRS, CDR2 YFSETQ. CDR3 length equals 14 residues. In DNA, the CDR3 is TGCGCCAGCAGCTTAGCGGGATCCTTCTCAAAGCAGTACTTC. Protein sequence: CASSLAGSFSKQYF.

This clone was seen once. The rearrangement links TRBV6-5 to TRBJ2-7; the match to TRBD1 covers 7 bases. Trimming took 5 bases from V and 0 from J; bases not matched to a gene: 7. Germline loops: CDR1 MNHEY, CDR2 SVGAGI. CDR3 length: 15 amino acids. The CDR3 DNA reads TGTGCCAGCAGTATGACAGGGAAGAGCTCCTACGAGCAGTACTTC. Its protein product is CASSMTGKSSYEQYF.

The CDR3 DNA reads as TGCGCCAGCAGCCAACCAGGACAGGGGGCGGGGGAGCAGTACTTC. Translated: CASSQPGQGAGEQYF. The rearrangement uses TRBV4-1 and TRBJ2-7, with TRBD1 identical over 11 bases. This CDR3 contains 15 residues. V was clipped by 2 bases and J by 7 bases; unmatched bases: 7. Germline CDR1 is MGHRA and CDR2 is YSYEKL.

The chain has TRBV5-6 and TRBJ2-3; TRBD1 matches 7 bases. This CDR3 has 17 residues. The junction had 13 bases not matched to a gene; V was cut back by 6 bases and J by 0 bases. Germline-derived CDR1 and CDR2 are SGHDT and YYEEEE. This CDR3 reads CASNNRKDRISTDTQYF. CDR3 sequence (DNA): TGTGCCAGCAACAACCGTAAGGACAGGATTAGCACAGATACGCAGTATTTT. Based on the CDR3 plus reference TRBV5-6 and TRBJ2-3, the full variable domain is DAGVTQSPTHLIKTRGQQVTLRCSPKSGHDTVSWYQQALGQGPQFIFQYYEEEERQRGNFPDRFSGHQFPNYSSELNVNALLLGDSALYLCASNNRKDRISTDTQYFGPGTRLTVL.

This sequence joins TRBV5-1 and TRBJ1-1, with 8 bases that match TRBD1. Germline V gene data show CDR1 as SGHRS and CDR2 as YFSETQ. There are 14 residues in the CDR3. Trimming at V came to 3 bases and at J to 4 bases, leaving 5 bases not matched to a gene. The DNA of the CDR3 is TGCGCCAGCAGCTCTGGACAGGGTTTCACTGAAGCTTTCTTT. Translation: CASSSGQGFTEAFF.

The genes are TRBV6-1 and TRBJ2-7, with 7 positions matching TRBD2. In germline, CDR1 is MNHNS, CDR2 SASEGT. Unmatched junction bases numbered 10, after V lost 3 bases and J lost 2 bases. The CDR3 loop spans 16 amino acids. The DNA for the CDR3 is TGTGCCAGCAGTGATGCTAGACTAGCTACGGCCTACGAGCAGTACTTC. Translation: CASSDARLATAYEQYF.

The J gene is TRBJ1-2, the V gene TRBV7-9; no clear D. This CDR3 spans 14 amino acids. Trimming shortened V by 5 bases and J by 1 base, and 11 bases separated the two germline ends. From germline, CDR1 is SEHNR and CDR2 FQNEAQ (reference sequence). This CDR3 reads CASSPPGSNYGYTF. The CDR3 DNA reads as TGTGCCAGCAGCCCACCGGGGAGTAACTATGGCTACACCTTC.

The chain couples TRBV19 to TRBJ1-5; 7 bases align to TRBD1. V gave up 9 bases and J gave up 4 bases; unmatched junction bases: 6. Germline V gene data show CDR1 as LNHDA and CDR2 as SQIVND (reference sequence). The CDR3 extends over 13 amino acids. The CDR3 protein is CASNDRANQPQHF. The DNA of the CDR3 is TGTGCCAGCAATGACAGGGCGAATCAGCCCCAGCATTTT.

The genes are TRBV4-1 and TRBJ2-1, with TRBD2 matching 8 bases. The germline V gene has CDR1 MGHRA and CDR2 YSYEKL. The CDR3 runs 16 residues. Unmatched junction bases numbered 7, after V lost 0 bases and J lost 6 bases. The CDR3 DNA sequence: TGCGCCAGCAGCCAAGATTGGGGGACTAGTTCCAATGAGCAGTTCTTC. This codes for CASSQDWGTSSNEQFF.

The V call is TRBV5-1, the J call TRBJ1-6; D unclear. The V and J ends lost 4 bases and 9 bases respectively, with 14 bases between them. Germline V CDR1 and CDR2: SGHRS, YFSETQ. The CDR3 has 14 amino acids. The CDR3 DNA sequence: TGCGCCAGCAGCCAGGACTCTCCGGCTTCACCCCTCCACTTT. As protein: CASSQDSPASPLHF.

The CDR3 spells CASSWTSGDYEQYF. CDR3 coding DNA: TGTGCCAGCAGTTGGACTAGCGGAGACTACGAGCAGTACTTC. The genes are TRBV2 and TRBJ2-7; 10 bases fit TRBD2. V gave up 5 bases and J gave up 3 bases; unmatched junction bases: 4. Germline V gene data show CDR1 as SNHLY and CDR2 as FYNNEI. CDR3 length: 14 amino acids. Supplemented by reference TRBV2 and TRBJ2-7, the full variable domain reads EPEVTQTPSHQVTQMGQEVILRCVPISNHLYFYWYRQILGQKVEFLVSFYNNEISEKSEIFDDQFSVERPDGSNFTLKIRSTKLEDSAMYFCASSWTSGDYEQYFGPGTRLTVT.

The count of this clone is one. The rearrangement uses TRBV27 and TRBJ2-3; 15 bases line up with TRBD2. Germline CDR1 reads MNHEY; CDR2 reads SMNVEV (reference sequence). The CDR3 extends over 17 amino acids. The ends lost 5 bases at V and 2 bases at J; junction bases unmatched: 5. The CDR3 coding sequence is TGTGCCAGCAGTCCGGGGACTAGCGGGAGGTACACAGATACGCAGTATTTT. This encodes CASSPGTSGRYTDTQYF.

CDR3 coding DNA: TGTGCCAGTAGTATTAAGCCCGGTCAGCCCCAGCATTTT. It codes for CASSIKPGQPQHF. The chain couples TRBV19 to TRBJ1-5; D not certain. The CDR3 contains 13 residues. Germline V gene data show CDR1 as LNHDA and CDR2 as SQIVND (reference sequence). The V end was cut by 3 bases, the J end by 6 bases, with 9 bases between.

The CDR3 DNA reads as TGCGCCAGCAGCCACGCAGGGGGCGAAGGGGACTATGGCTACACCTTC. Protein: CASSHAGGEGDYGYTF. The chain links TRBV5-1 to TRBJ1-2; 8 positions agree with TRBD1. The germline CDR1 and CDR2 sequences are SGHRS and YFSETQ. J lost 3 bases, V lost 4 bases, and 11 bases had no gene match. The CDR3 is made up of 16 amino acids.